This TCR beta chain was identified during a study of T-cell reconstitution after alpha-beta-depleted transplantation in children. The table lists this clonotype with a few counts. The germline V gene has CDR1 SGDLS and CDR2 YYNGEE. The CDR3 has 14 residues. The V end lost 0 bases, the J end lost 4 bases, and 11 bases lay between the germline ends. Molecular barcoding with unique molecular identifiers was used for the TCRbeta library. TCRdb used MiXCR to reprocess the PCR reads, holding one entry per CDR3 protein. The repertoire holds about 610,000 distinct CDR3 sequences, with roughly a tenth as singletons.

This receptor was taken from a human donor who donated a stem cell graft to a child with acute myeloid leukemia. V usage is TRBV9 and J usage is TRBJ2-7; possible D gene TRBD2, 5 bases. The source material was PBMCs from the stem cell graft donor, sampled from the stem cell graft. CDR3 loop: CASSVDEGRYEQYF. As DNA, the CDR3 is TGTGCCAGCAGCGTAGACGAGGGTCGGTACGAGCAGTACTTC.